This TCR beta chain was identified in a study of shared clonotypes between healthy human individuals. Subsets obtained from CD4+ cells comprised CD45RA+ naive and CD45RA-negative memory cells. The study's findings and limits: What limited the represented genetic and exposure-history diversity was the small number of donors. Naive CD4 clonotypes were shared across several donors at about 5%.

The germline gives CDR1 SGHNT, CDR2 YENEEA. This CDR3 region has 16 residues. The V end was cut by 5 bases, the J end by 1 base, with 15 bases between. Sequencing used immunoSEQ multiplex PCR; TCRdb keeps in-frame clones, though not all of them. Among millions of clones listed, just over 90% were seen once. Comment on this clone: Its antigen is as yet unknown.

The V and J genes are TRBV11-3 and TRBJ2-1; D gene unclear. Material for sequencing was naive CD4+ T cells sorted from blood. The subset: CD45RA+ positively selected. The receptor's source is a man younger than 35 in good health. CDR3: CASSPSLGPSYNEQFF. The CDR3 DNA reads TGTGCCAGCAGCCCCAGCCTTGGACCTTCCTACAATGAGCAGTTCTTC. The whole variable domain, filled in from reference TRBV11-3 and TRBJ2-1, reads EAGVVQSPRYKIIEKKQPVAFWCNPISGHNTLYWYLQNLGQGPELLIRYENEEAVDDSQLPKDRFSAERLKGVDSTLKIQPAELGDSAVYLCASSPSLGPSYNEQFFGPGTRLTVL.